This T cell receptor (beta chain) was profiled in a study of blood T cells in healthy people across ages. Trimming stripped 4 bases from V and 0 bases from J, with 17 bases between. The germline V gene has CDR1 DFQATT and CDR2 SNEGSKA (reference sequence). The CDR3 is made up of 16 amino acids. The authors ran a second PCR of about 6 to 11 cycles using a sample-barcoded 5' primer and a J-beta primer mix. TCRdb fed the 5' RACE reads into MiXCR, producing one record per CDR3 protein. This sample yields about 1.5 million distinct CDR3 sequences, of which under 55% are seen a single time; about 4.1% belongs to the top ten.

This clonotype was obtained from a woman under 30 in good health. Sequenced input: blood. The J gene is TRBJ2-3, the V gene TRBV20-1, with a tentative D call TRBD1 (5 bases). The CDR3 region is CSATRQSEPSTDTQYF. As DNA, the CDR3 is TGCAGTGCTACCCGACAGAGTGAACCTAGCACAGATACGCAGTATTTT.